The 12 T cell receptor beta chains below come from one sample, sequenced in a study of shared clonotypes between healthy human individuals. Profiling relied on immunoSEQ multiplex PCR, and the TCRdb table lists in-frame clones only, not all of them. The sample records millions of clones, roughly 96% being singletons. The sample was naive CD4+ T cells sorted from blood. This sample's subset: CD45RA+ positively selected. The source is a man between 18 and 35 years old in good health.

The chain combines TRBV9 with TRBJ1-6; maybe TRBD1 (6 bases). The CDR3 consists of 15 residues. The V end lost 1 base, the J end lost 6 bases, and 11 bases lay between the germline ends. CDR1 is SGDLS and CDR2 is YYNGEE in the germline V gene. The CDR3 reads CASSVSGQSNSPLHF. CDR3 sequence (DNA): TGTGCCAGCAGCGTATCCGGACAGTCTAATTCACCCCTCCACTTT.

The CDR3 DNA follows: TGTGCCAGCAGCCTGGGACAGGGGACCTACAATGAGCAGTTCTTC. This encodes CASSLGQGTYNEQFF. The chain uses TRBV9 and TRBJ2-1; 10 bases are a match to TRBD1. The CDR3 has 15 residues. Germline CDR1 is SGDLS and CDR2 is YYNGEE. The V and J ends lost 4 bases and 2 bases, in that order; junction bases with no gene match: 3.

The chain carries TRBV9 and TRBJ2-1, with D hard to call. Germline-derived CDR1 and CDR2 are SGDLS and YYNGEE. V lost 0 bases, J lost 5 bases, and 6 bases lay in between. CDR3 size: 13 residues. The CDR3 spells CASSVGQDNEQFF. The CDR3 DNA sequence: TGTGCCAGCAGCGTAGGCCAAGACAATGAGCAGTTCTTC.

V gene TRBV30 combines with J gene TRBJ1-5; 7 positions agree with TRBD1. Germline lookup yields CDR1 GTSNPN and CDR2 SVGIG (reference sequence). The V gene end was trimmed by 3 bases and the J gene end by 4 bases; junction bases not matched to a gene: 12. CDR3 length: 16 residues. CDR3 residues: CAWSTPGQPLNQPQHF. The CDR3 DNA follows: TGTGCCTGGAGCACACCGGGACAGCCTTTGAATCAGCCCCAGCATTTT.

Of note for this clone: The sample has other DNA sequences that encode this CDR3 too. This chain links TRBV19 with TRBJ2-2, with D possibly TRBD1 on 6 matching bases. The germline gives CDR1 LNHDA, CDR2 SQIVND (reference sequence). The CDR3 covers 14 residues. Trimming pared 5 bases from V and 1 base from J, leaving 8 bases between. CDR3 DNA: TGTGCCAGTAGTGGGACAAGGAACACCGGGGAGCTGTTTTTT. Protein: CASSGTRNTGELFF.

The chain has TRBV4-1 and TRBJ1-4; 7 nucleotides match TRBD1. Trimming took 5 bases from V and 0 from J; bases not matched to a gene: 9. The CDR3 extends over 17 amino acids. CDR1 is MGHRA and CDR2 is YSYEKL in the germline V gene. The CDR3 nucleotides read TGCGCCAGCAGCTCGCCCCCGGGACAGCCAACTAATGAAAAACTGTTTTTT. Translated, it gives CASSSPPGQPTNEKLFF.

This chain links TRBV7-9 with TRBJ2-1; 15 bases are shared with TRBD2. CDR1 is SEHNR, CDR2 FQNEAQ, per germline (reference sequence). J gave up 4 bases and V 5 bases, and 12 bases lay outside the gene matches. The CDR3 extends over 19 amino acids. The CDR3 here is CASSPGLAGGPRLYNEQFF. The CDR3 DNA is TGTGCCAGCAGCCCGGGACTAGCGGGGGGCCCACGCCTTTACAATGAGCAGTTCTTC.

The V and J genes are TRBV5-4 and TRBJ2-7; the D is unclear. The CDR3 sequence is 13 residues long. CDR1 and CDR2 (germline): SGHNT, YYREEE (reference sequence). Between the trimmed V and J ends, which lost 0 bases and 2 bases, there was a span of 6 bases. Here the CDR3 DNA reads TGTGCCAGCAGCTTGGAGGGTACCTACGAGCAGTACTTC. It specifies CASSLEGTYEQYF.

DNA for the CDR3: TGTGCCAGCAGTGCCCAACTAGCGGGGGCTTACAATGAGCAGTTCTTC. Protein sequence: CASSAQLAGAYNEQFF. This chain links TRBV9 with TRBJ2-1; 11 positions match TRBD2. V was clipped by 5 bases and J by 4 bases; unmatched bases: 8. This CDR3 contains 16 residues. Germline V gene data show CDR1 as SGDLS and CDR2 as YYNGEE.

The CDR3: CASSGERTSSSPLHF. The CDR3 DNA sequence: TGTGCCAGCAGTGGAGAGAGGACATCATCTTCACCCCTCCACTTT. The chain joins TRBV6-6 to TRBJ1-6, with D possibly being TRBD1 (5 bases). In germline, CDR1 is MNHNY, CDR2 SVGAGI (reference sequence). CDR3 length: 15 amino acids. Deletions cut 5 bases from V and 9 bases from J, with 17 bases between.

The chain recombines TRBV10-1 with TRBJ2-3; no clear D gene. V lost 0 bases and J 5 bases, leaving 6 bases between the germline ends. This CDR3 comprises 13 residues. CDR1 is WNHNN, CDR2 SYGVQD, per germline (reference sequence). The CDR3 here is CASSESGRDTQYF. As DNA, the CDR3 is TGCGCCAGCAGTGAGTCAGGCAGAGATACGCAGTATTTT.

V gene TRBV6-5 combines with J gene TRBJ1-1; D not resolved. Germline V lookup: CDR1 MNHEY, CDR2 SVGAGI. V was pared by 6 bases and J by 5 bases, with 7 bases between. There are 11 residues in the CDR3. The CDR3 is CASRRFTEAFF. CDR3 sequence (DNA): TGTGCCAGCAGGAGGTTTACTGAAGCTTTCTTT.